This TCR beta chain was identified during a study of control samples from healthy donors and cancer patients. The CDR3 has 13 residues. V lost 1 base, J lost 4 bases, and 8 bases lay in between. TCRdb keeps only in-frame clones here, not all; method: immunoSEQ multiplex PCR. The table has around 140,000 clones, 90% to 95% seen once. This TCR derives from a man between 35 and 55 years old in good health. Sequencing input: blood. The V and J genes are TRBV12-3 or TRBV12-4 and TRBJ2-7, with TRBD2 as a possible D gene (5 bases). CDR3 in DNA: TGTGCCAGCAGTTTAGTACGGGGTTACGAGCAGTACTTC. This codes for CASSLVRGYEQYF.